This TCR beta chain was recorded in a study of blood T cell repertoires in COVID-19. All enrollees were about 18 to 100 years old and from 20 to 25 US areas. Cohorts were based on clinical histories the participants reported. The CDR3 contains 15 residues. V was shortened by 5 bases and J by 7 bases, with 22 bases between the two germline ends. Germline V CDR1 and CDR2: SGHRS, YFSETQ. Produced via immunoSEQ multiplex PCR; TCRdb's table is partial and in-frame only. This table has about 200,000 clones, 75% to 90% appearing once. The sequence came from a woman aged 25 to 39 who had been exposed to COVID-19. V gene TRBV5-1 combines with J gene TRBJ2-7, with D unresolved. The sequenced sample was PBMCs or T cells enriched from blood (not recorded which). CDR3 in DNA: TGCGCCAGCAGTGGCGGCGGCCTTCCCGGTGGGGAGCAGTACTTC. This sequence encodes CASSGGGLPGGEQYF.